The entry below gives a single T cell receptor beta chain sequence along with its context. What it recognizes is unknown. This record comes from a study of T-cell memory formation after mild COVID-19. Study-level results: Clones that contracted from day 15 to 85 had balanced CD4/CD8; later expanders were CD4+ biased.

V lost 8 bases and J lost 3, with 14 bases in between. This CDR3 comprises 13 residues. Germline values: CDR1 LNHNV, CDR2 YYDKDF (reference sequence). TCRdb passed the 5' RACE reads through MiXCR, listing each CDR3 protein once. The table has hundreds of thousands of distinct CDR3 sequences, less than 25% seen once; the top ten hold around 9.2%. The chain uses TRBV15 and TRBJ2-7; a possible D gene is TRBD1 (5 bases). This TCR was sampled from an adult woman who had mild COVID-19 (a few samples of this study predate the infection). Cell type and time point are not known. Sequences were obtained from PBMCs or a T cell subset sorted from them (not recorded which). CDR3 in DNA: TGTGCCACCTCCGGACACAGAATCTACGAGCAGTACTTC. Protein sequence: CATSGHRIYEQYF. The complete variable domain, with remaining parts taken from reference TRBV15 and TRBJ2-7, reads DAMVIQNPRYQVTQFGKPVTLSCSQTLNHNVMYWYQQKSSQAPKLLFHYYDKDFNNEADTPDNFQSRRPNTSFCFLDIRSPGLGDTAMYLCATSGHRIYEQYFGPGTRLTVT.